The clone carrying this T cell receptor beta chain turned up a few times. The antigen is not known. The data belong to a study of identical twins. Study-level results: Twin sharing of out-of-frame TCR alpha was underestimated by models in monozygotic pairs. With abundant cord blood beta clonotypes, insertions were fewer; memory repertoires showed no such pattern.

Healthy Caucasian donors formed the entire cohort. Each CDR3 protein gets one entry after TCRdb re-called the 5' RACE reads with MiXCR. The table lists about 200,000 distinct CDR3 sequences, around 6.8% of them singletons. Germline loops: CDR1 SGHAT, CDR2 FQNNGV. The CDR3 contains 19 residues. The V gene lost 0 bases and the J gene lost 5 bases, with 20 bases spanning the gap. The data also belong to a second study, concerning yellow fever vaccine responses in identical twins.

The clonotype was recovered from a woman aged 18-29 years in good health. The sequencing sample was made of memory (CD45RO+) T cells sorted from blood. This chain links TRBV11-2 with TRBJ2-6; TRBD1 is a possible D gene (6 bases). The CDR3 DNA sequence: TGTGCCAGCAGCTTAGAGGCTGACAGGCTAGAATCGTGGGCCAACGTCCTGACTTTC. It translates to CASSLEADRLESWANVLTF.